The rows below give T cell receptor beta chains drawn from one sample of a study of regulatory T cells in long-lasting Graves disease. TCRdb re-called the multiplex PCR reads with MiXCR, one entry per CDR3 protein. Of 450,000 to 500,000 distinct CDR3 sequences in the sample, under 20% are singletons; the top ten hold 9.5% to 15%. These same data were also listed under a study on T cells in Graves' hyperthyroidism and ophthalmopathy.

The input for sequencing was peripheral blood mononuclear cells (PBMCs), taken at new diagnosis, from a patient treated with antithyroid drugs. Receptors originate from a man aged 35 to 55 with Graves disease. Both conserved end residues are part of each CDR3. The order of the fields is V gene, J gene, D gene, clone size, CDR3 DNA, CDR3 protein. A D gene is named only where the DNA matches it firmly. The size of a clone is reported for some rows only, either as once, few or many, or as a class for expanded clones.

TRBV3-1	TRBJ2-1	TRBD2	many	TGTGCCAGCAGCCAAGATCTAGCGGGAGTGGACAATGAGCAGTTCTTC	CASSQDLAGVDNEQFF
TRBV28	TRBJ1-2	TRBD1	-	TGTGCCAGCAGTTCCGGGACAGGGGTACGTGGCTGCACCTTC	CASSSGTGVRGCTF
TRBV7-3	TRBJ2-6	-	-	TGTGCCAGCAGCTTACACCCAGGGGTAGCTGGGGCCAACGTCCTGACTTTC	CASSLHPGVAGANVLTF
TRBV13	TRBJ2-7	-	many	TGTGCCAGCAGCACAGTGGCGGGCGAGCAGTACTTC	CASSTVAGEQYF
TRBV6-2/TRBV6-3	TRBJ2-5	TRBD1	many	TGTGCCAGCAGTTGGGGGACAGGCCATTTGGGGGAGACCCAGTACTTC	CASSWGTGHLGETQYF
TRBV3-1	TRBJ2-5	-	many	TGTGCCAGCAGCCAAGGGAGTCGAGAGACCCAGTACTTC	CASSQGSRETQYF
TRBV19	TRBJ1-2	-	-	TGTGCCAGTAGTATAGGCCTGAAGAACTATGGCTACACCTTC	CASSIGLKNYGYTF
TRBV5-1	TRBJ1-5	-	few	TGCGCCAGCAGCTTGGACGGGGGTCAGCCCCAGCATTTT	CASSLDGGQPQHF
TRBV6-4	TRBJ1-6	TRBD1	few	TGTGCCAGCAGTGAAGAACAGGGGAATTCACCCCTCCACTTT	CASSEEQGNSPLHF
TRBV10-3	TRBJ1-4	TRBD1	-	TGTGCCATCGGAATGGGACAGATAAATGAAAAACTGTTTTTT	CAIGMGQINEKLFF
TRBV20-1	TRBJ2-2	-	-	TGCAGTGCTAGGACAGGCCCCGGGGAGCTGTTTTTT	CSARTGPGELFF
TRBV5-1	TRBJ1-1	-	many	TGCGCCAGCAGCCAGGGACTGTTAAAGACTGAAGCTTTCTTT	CASSQGLLKTEAFF
TRBV6-1	TRBJ2-7	-	-	TGTGCCAGCATTTCACAGAATTCCTACGAGCAGTACTTC	CASISQNSYEQYF
TRBV3-1	TRBJ1-1	-	many	TGTGCCAGCAGCCCCTTTGAGATATACAGGCCGAACACTGAAGCTTTCTTT	CASSPFEIYRPNTEAFF
TRBV20-1	TRBJ1-5	-	-	TGCAGTGCTAGAGAGTTGAGCTTGAGCAATCAGCCCCAGCATTTT	CSARELSLSNQPQHF
TRBV20-1	TRBJ1-2	-	many	TGCAGTGCTAGAGAACATAACTATGGCTACACCTTC	CSAREHNYGYTF
TRBV4-1	TRBJ2-5	TRBD2	few	TGCGCCAGCAGCCATAGCGGGAGAGGAGAGACCCAGTACTTC	CASSHSGRGETQYF
TRBV7-3	TRBJ2-7	TRBD1	-	TGTGCCAGCTCTACCGGGACAGGGGGTCCCTACGAGCAGTACTTC	CASSTGTGGPYEQYF
TRBV18	TRBJ2-1	-	many	TGTGCCAGCTCACCTATGCCGGGATCGGATGAGCAGTTCTTC	CASSPMPGSDEQFF
TRBV28	TRBJ2-7	-	few	TGTGCCAGCAGCGAACTCGCGCGTGGGGGGGAGCAGTACTTC	CASSELARGGEQYF
TRBV5-1	TRBJ1-4	-	many	TGCGCCAGCAGCCCGGGACACGGTCCAACTAATGAAAAACTGTTTTTT	CASSPGHGPTNEKLFF
TRBV5-1	TRBJ2-2	-	many	TGCGCCAGCAGCCACTTCCAGGCCCGCAACACCGGGGAGCTGTTTTTT	CASSHFQARNTGELFF